This passage covers 31 T cell receptor beta chains from one sample sequenced in a study of CD8+ T cells in alopecia areata. Following extraction, RNA underwent reverse transcription to cDNA, which served as the sequencing template. Sequenced by immunoSEQ multiplex PCR; TCRdb stores in-frame clones only, minus some. The sample has some 170,000 clones; around 71% are singletons. The sample in question was CD8+ T cells sorted from blood, obtained at week 0. The receptors originated from a human donor with alopecia areata.

The V gene is TRBV4-1, the J gene TRBJ1-5; 7 bases line up with TRBD1. Germline values: CDR1 MGHRA, CDR2 YSYEKL. The J segment lost 5 bases and the V segment lost 4 bases, leaving 5 bases of the junction unmatched. The CDR3 covers 14 residues. The CDR3 spells CASSPNRGDQPQHF. CDR3 DNA sequence: TGCGCCAGCAGCCCTAACAGGGGTGATCAGCCCCAGCATTTT.

This rearrangement joins TRBV15 to TRBJ1-5; possible D gene TRBD1, 5 bases. Germline V gene sequence: CDR1 LNHNV, CDR2 YYDKDF (reference sequence). Trimming took 1 base from V and 5 from J, leaving 21 bases between them. This CDR3 region has 18 residues. For the CDR3, the DNA is TGTGCCACCAGCAGAGCCCCCCACAGCAGGGATACCGATCAGCCCCAGCATTTT. Translating gives CATSRAPHSRDTDQPQHF. The entire variable domain, with the rest obtained from reference TRBV15 and TRBJ1-5, is as follows: DAMVIQNPRYQVTQFGKPVTLSCSQTLNHNVMYWYQQKSSQAPKLLFHYYDKDFNNEADTPDNFQSRRPNTSFCFLDIRSPGLGDTAMYLCATSRAPHSRDTDQPQHFGDGTRLSIL.

CDR3 protein: CAWSVGGSPLHF. The CDR3 DNA is TGTGCCTGGAGTGTAGGCGGCTCACCCCTCCACTTT. The gene calls are TRBV30 and TRBJ1-6; D is undetermined. CDR1 GTSNPN and CDR2 SVGIG come from the germline V gene (reference sequence). V dropped 0 bases and J dropped 10 bases, with 7 bases sitting between them. This CDR3 has 12 residues.

The gene calls are TRBV2 and TRBJ2-7, with TRBD1 as a possible D gene (5 bases). Trimming removed 8 bases from V and 0 bases from J, with 11 bases in between. In germline, CDR1 is SNHLY, CDR2 FYNNEI. The CDR3 totals 13 residues. CDR3 coding DNA: TGTGCCAGCGCAGGGCTTGGCTCCTACGAGCAGTACTTC. Translating it yields CASAGLGSYEQYF.

Notes on this clone: Other DNA sequences from this sample encode an identical CDR3 as well. The chain carries TRBV5-1 and TRBJ2-1; 7 bases fit TRBD2. Trimming took 0 bases from V and 7 from J; bases not matched to a gene: 4. This CDR3 contains 14 residues. Germline V gene lookup returns CDR1 SGHRS and CDR2 YFSETQ. The CDR3, as DNA: TGCGCCAGCAGCTTGGCCGGGGGAGGGAATGAGCAGTTCTTC. Amino acid sequence: CASSLAGGGNEQFF.

The rearrangement joins TRBV25-1 to TRBJ2-7; the D call may be TRBD1 or TRBD2 (6 bases each). V shed 6 bases and J shed 5 bases, with 8 bases lying between them. Germline-derived CDR1 and CDR2 are MGHDK and SYGVNS. This CDR3 region has 11 residues. CDR3 nucleotide sequence: TGTGCCAGCAGAGGGGGGAACGAGCAGTACTTC. This sequence encodes CASRGGNEQYF.

The chain combines TRBV7-9 with TRBJ2-7; D possibly matches TRBD1 or TRBD2 (5 bases each). The CDR3 has 14 amino acids. Germline V gives CDR1 SEHNR, CDR2 FQNEAQ (reference sequence). Deletions cut 5 bases from V and 6 bases from J, with 17 bases between. The CDR3 is CASSALGDRSEQYF. The CDR3 DNA sequence: TGTGCCAGCAGCGCGCTCGGGGACCGTTCCGAGCAGTACTTC.

The genes are TRBV25-1 and TRBJ2-1; D unresolved. From germline, CDR1 is MGHDK and CDR2 SYGVNS. V lost 5 bases to trimming and J lost 9 bases, with 8 bases between them. This CDR3 contains 11 residues. The CDR3 region is CASSRPGEQFF. CDR3 nucleotides: TGTGCCAGCAGTCGACCGGGTGAGCAGTTCTTC.

V is TRBV5-1 and J is TRBJ2-7; TRBD1 is a possible D gene (6 bases). Trimming shortened V by 0 bases and J by 7 bases, and 11 bases separated the two germline ends. Germline V gene lookup returns CDR1 SGHRS and CDR2 YFSETQ. This CDR3 comprises 13 residues. The CDR3 DNA reads TGCGCCAGCAGCTTGGGATTCGGGACAGAGCAGTACTTC. Translating gives CASSLGFGTEQYF. The full variable domain, in which reference TRBV5-1 and TRBJ2-7 provide the parts outside the CDR3, is KAGVTQTPRYLIKTRGQQVTLSCSPISGHRSVSWYQQTPGQGLQFLFEYFSETQRNKGNFPGRFSGRQFSNSRSEMNVSTLELGDSALYLCASSLGFGTEQYFGPGTRLTVT.

This sequence joins TRBV13 and TRBJ1-2; no clear D. V lost 5 bases, J lost 4 bases, and 17 bases lay in between. From germline, CDR1 is PRHDT and CDR2 FYEKMQ (reference sequence). This CDR3 contains 15 residues. The CDR3: CASSRLGADSYGYTF. The DNA for the CDR3 is TGTGCCAGCAGCCGACTAGGCGCGGACTCCTATGGCTACACCTTC.

This clone was counted between two and nine times. J is TRBJ2-2 and V is TRBV2; TRBD1 matches at 12 bases. V lost 7 bases, J lost 5 bases, and 2 bases stayed unmatched. CDR3 length equals 14 residues. Germline CDR1 reads SNHLY; CDR2 reads FYNNEI. CDR3 sequence (DNA): TGTGCCAGCACGGGACAGGGGGCAACCGGGGAGCTGTTTTTT. The encoded protein is CASTGQGATGELFF. Drawing the rest from reference TRBV2 and TRBJ2-2, the complete variable domain is EPEVTQTPSHQVTQMGQEVILRCVPISNHLYFYWYRQILGQKVEFLVSFYNNEISEKSEIFDDQFSVERPDGSNFTLKIRSTKLEDSAMYFCASTGQGATGELFFGEGSRLTVL.

The chain is built from TRBV10-2 and TRBJ2-3, with D unclear. Trimming cost V 6 bases and J 2 bases, with 6 bases left between them. The germline V gene has CDR1 WSHSY and CDR2 SAAADI. CDR3 size: 12 residues. The CDR3 DNA is TGCGCCAGCAGGAGATTCACAGATACGCAGTATTTT. This sequence encodes CASRRFTDTQYF.

The J gene is TRBJ1-6, the V gene TRBV2; D uncertain. Trimming removed 6 bases from V and 11 bases from J, with 20 bases in between. This CDR3 region has 15 residues. The germline CDR1 and CDR2 sequences are SNHLY and FYNNEI. In nucleotides, the CDR3 is TGTGCCAGCAGCGATTCCGGCAGGCTCAAGCCACCCCTCCACTTT. Translated, it gives CASSDSGRLKPPLHF.

This clone was seen a few times. Other DNA sequences in this sample translate to the same CDR3. The CDR3 DNA reads as TGTGCCAGCAGTTTGGGGGGGCCAAACACTGAAGCTTTCTTT. Translation gives CASSLGGPNTEAFF. The rearrangement uses TRBV27 and TRBJ1-1, with D maybe TRBD1 (6 bases). Germline V gives CDR1 MNHEY, CDR2 SMNVEV (reference sequence). Trimming took off 3 bases at V and 2 bases at J, with 10 bases between the two ends. The CDR3 sequence is 14 residues long.

This chain's CDR3 is CASSVLAGANNEQFF. CDR3 sequence (DNA): TGTGCCAGCAGTGTACTAGCGGGGGCTAACAATGAGCAGTTCTTC. J is TRBJ2-1 and V is TRBV27, with 11 bases that match TRBD2. This CDR3 region has 15 residues. V trimming: 5 bases; J trimming: 5 bases; junction bases outside the gene matches: 5. Germline CDR1 reads MNHEY; CDR2 reads SMNVEV (reference sequence).

The rearrangement links TRBV27 to TRBJ2-5; D may be TRBD1 or TRBD2 (6 bases each). Germline values: CDR1 MNHEY, CDR2 SMNVEV (reference sequence). Trimming took 6 bases from V and 5 from J, leaving 19 bases between them. This CDR3 region has 15 residues. The CDR3 sequence: CASSAYGGSRETQYF. DNA for the CDR3: TGTGCCAGCAGCGCATACGGGGGCTCCCGGGAGACCCAGTACTTC.

V is TRBV2 and J is TRBJ2-7; TRBD1 matches 7 bases. In germline, CDR1 is SNHLY, CDR2 FYNNEI. V lost 8 bases, J lost 3 bases, and 4 bases stayed unmatched. CDR3 length: 12 amino acids. CDR3 coding DNA: TGTGCCAGCGGGACAGAGAGCTACGAGCAGTACTTC. This codes for CASGTESYEQYF.

About this clone: At one end the junction does not follow the germline gene, possibly because of a read error. The V gene is TRBV2, the J gene TRBJ1-5, with a tentative D call TRBD1 (5 bases). The CDR3 contains 15 residues. Germline lookup yields CDR1 SNHLY and CDR2 FYNNEI. For the CDR3, the DNA is TGTGCCAGCAGCGAAGGGACGGGGGGTAGGCAGCCCCAGCATTTT. Encoded protein: CASSEGTGGRQPQHF.

The chain combines TRBV27 with TRBJ2-1, with D perhaps matching TRBD1 (6 bases). The CDR3 has 14 residues. Per the germline V gene, CDR1 is MNHEY and CDR2 is SMNVEV (reference sequence). With 8 bases removed from V and 0 bases from J, the gap between germline ends came to 11 bases. CDR3 residues: CASSGQLSYNEQFF. The CDR3 bases are TGTGCCAGCTCTGGACAGCTCTCCTACAATGAGCAGTTCTTC.

The rearrangement uses TRBV9 and TRBJ1-1; unclear D gene. Trimming pared 5 bases from V and 1 base from J, leaving 9 bases between. The CDR3 totals 13 residues. Germline V gives CDR1 SGDLS, CDR2 YYNGEE. CDR3 sequence (DNA): TGTGCCAGCAGGACCGACGGGAACACTGAAGCTTTCTTT. Translated: CASRTDGNTEAFF.

V usage is TRBV2 and J usage is TRBJ2-2, with unresolved D. V was trimmed by 5 bases and J by 3 bases, leaving 4 bases between them. The CDR3 consists of 12 residues. Looked up from germline, CDR1 is SNHLY and CDR2 is FYNNEI. The CDR3 sequence: CASSFDTGELFF. The CDR3 region has the DNA TGTGCCAGCAGTTTCGACACCGGGGAGCTGTTTTTT.

The chain combines TRBV19 with TRBJ1-2, with TRBD1 matching 7 bases. Germline V gene lookup returns CDR1 LNHDA and CDR2 SQIVND (reference sequence). CDR3 size: 15 residues. J was trimmed by 0 bases and V by 3 bases; bases with no gene match: 4. CDR3 nucleotides: TGTGCCAGTAGTATTTACGACAGGGCTAACTATGGCTACACCTTC. Encoded protein: CASSIYDRANYGYTF.

This chain uses TRBV9 with TRBJ2-7; 9 positions agree with TRBD1. The CDR3 sequence is 14 residues long. V lost 4 bases and J lost 5; bases outside the gene matches: 7. Germline V lookup: CDR1 SGDLS, CDR2 YYNGEE. CDR3 amino acids: CASSKRDRAHEQYF. CDR3 nucleotide sequence: TGTGCCAGCAGCAAACGGGACAGGGCCCACGAGCAGTACTTC.

The chain employs TRBV5-6 and TRBJ2-2, with 8 bases that match TRBD1. The V gene end was trimmed by 3 bases and the J gene end by 8 bases; junction bases not matched to a gene: 6. Germline lookup yields CDR1 SGHDT and CDR2 YYEEEE. The CDR3 covers 14 residues. The chain's CDR3 is CASSYGQGGGELFF. The DNA for the CDR3 is TGTGCCAGCAGCTACGGACAGGGAGGTGGGGAGCTGTTTTTT.

The table lists this clone with a count of one. The chain couples TRBV13 to TRBJ2-7; D is undetermined. This CDR3 is 11 amino acids long. Trimming pared 1 base from V and 6 bases from J, leaving 4 bases between. Germline CDR1 PRHDT, CDR2 FYEKMQ (reference sequence). The DNA for the CDR3 is TGTGCCAGCAGCTTAGCAGCCGAGCAGTACTTC. Translating gives CASSLAAEQYF.

This clone appeared a single time. The chain recombines TRBV13 with TRBJ1-1, with D possibly being TRBD1 (5 bases). V lost 2 bases and J lost 4, with 14 bases in between. Germline V gene lookup returns CDR1 PRHDT and CDR2 FYEKMQ (reference sequence). There are 15 residues in the CDR3. Here the CDR3 DNA reads TGTGCCAGCAGCTTATTCGGCCAGGGAGGCACTGAAGCTTTCTTT. This encodes CASSLFGQGGTEAFF.

The chain links TRBV7-9 to TRBJ2-7; perhaps TRBD1 as D (6 bases). There are 13 residues in the CDR3. Per germline, CDR1 SEHNR and CDR2 FQNEAQ (reference sequence). V was clipped by 5 bases and J by 3 bases, with 11 bases between them. CDR3 in amino acids: CASSQGSNYEQYF. The CDR3 DNA reads as TGTGCCAGCAGCCAGGGGAGTAACTACGAGCAGTACTTC.

By share, this clone counts as medium-sized. The chain uses TRBV10-2 and TRBJ2-1; D possibly matches TRBD1 or TRBD2 (5 bases each). Germline V lookup: CDR1 WSHSY, CDR2 SAAADI. V was cut by 6 bases and J by 3 bases, with 15 bases left in between. This CDR3 comprises 15 residues. CDR3 bases: TGCGCCAGCAGAGATCGGCTGAGGGGCTACAATGAGCAGTTCTTC. It codes for CASRDRLRGYNEQFF.

The J gene is TRBJ1-6, the V gene TRBV7-9, with TRBD1 matching 7 bases. The CDR3 spans 13 residues. Unmatched junction bases numbered 3, after V lost 6 bases and J lost 7 bases. Germline CDR1 SEHNR, CDR2 FQNEAQ (reference sequence). For the CDR3, the DNA is TGTGCCAGCAGGGCCAGGGGGAATTCACCCCTCCACTTT. Amino acid sequence: CASRARGNSPLHF.

The J gene is TRBJ2-7, the V gene TRBV13, with a weak D call TRBD1 (6 bases). The CDR3 has 17 residues. CDR1 and CDR2 (germline): PRHDT, FYEKMQ (reference sequence). Trimming removed 3 bases from V and 0 bases from J, with 18 bases in between. CDR3 region: CASSFGVAGAGSYEQYF. In nucleotides, the CDR3 is TGTGCCAGCAGCTTTGGGGTTGCAGGGGCGGGCTCCTACGAGCAGTACTTC.

This clone was counted only a few times. This sequence joins TRBV28 and TRBJ1-6; the D is unclear. Trimming took off 6 bases at V and 4 bases at J, with 13 bases between the two ends. Germline loops: CDR1 MDHEN, CDR2 SYDVKM. This CDR3 is 15 amino acids long. The CDR3 sequence is CASSRTADYNSPLHF. The CDR3 coding sequence is TGTGCCAGCAGCCGGACCGCTGATTATAATTCACCCCTCCACTTT.